A selection of T cell receptor beta chains follows, all from one sample in a study of molecular identifiers for immune sequencing clone quantification. TCRdb recomputed calls from the PCR reads with MiXCR, one row per CDR3 protein. The data contain about 630,000 distinct CDR3 sequences, roughly 27% of them singletons. The sequenced sample consisted of naive CD8+ T cells from blood, with Jurkat cell RNA spiked in. The origin of the receptors is a human donor in good health. Some libraries in this study had Jurkat cell RNA spiked in. Both conserved end residues are part of each CDR3. Each record gives: V gene, D gene, J gene, clone size, CDR3 DNA, CDR3 protein. A D gene is named only where the DNA matches it firmly. A row's size may be missing; if present it is once, few, many or a size class.

TRBV28,TRBD1,TRBJ1-5,many,TGTGCCAGCAGTCGAATCTTGACAGGGTATAGCAATCAGCCCCAGCATTTT,CASSRILTGYSNQPQHF
TRBV20-1,NA,TRBJ2-7,NA,TGCAGTGCTCCTCAGGGGGGCGAGCAGTACTTC,CSAPQGGEQYF
TRBV7-9,NA,TRBJ2-7,few,TGTGCCAGCAGCTTAGCGCAAGGGGCGCTGACCTACGAGCAGTACTTC,CASSLAQGALTYEQYF
TRBV5-4,NA,TRBJ2-5,many,TGTGCCAGCAGCCCCCGGGCGGTCCCAGAGACCCAGTACTTC,CASSPRAVPETQYF
TRBV6-5,NA,TRBJ1-1,NA,TGTGCCAGCAGTTACTTGAGCTCGGGCCTAGGGGACACTGAAGCTTTCTTT,CASSYLSSGLGDTEAFF
TRBV5-1,NA,TRBJ2-7,NA,TGCGCCAGCAGCTTGGTGGGTCCCACAGGGAGCTCCTACGAGCAGTACTTC,CASSLVGPTGSSYEQYF
TRBV2,NA,TRBJ1-6,NA,TGTGCCAGCAGTGAATACTCGGGGCTCACAGGGAATTCACCCCTCCACTTT,CASSEYSGLTGNSPLHF
TRBV4-3,NA,TRBJ1-1,many,TGCGCCAGCAGCCATCCGAACACTGAAGCTTTCTTT,CASSHPNTEAFF
TRBV27,NA,TRBJ1-1,NA,TGTGCCAGCAGACTGGGATCGTACACTGAAGCTTTCTTT,CASRLGSYTEAFF
TRBV19,NA,TRBJ1-5,many,TGTGCCAGTAGTATATTTTCGGGTGGCAATCAGCCCCAGCATTTT,CASSIFSGGNQPQHF
TRBV27,NA,TRBJ2-7,NA,TGTGCCAGCCGCCTAAGAGTATTTGCACCCTACGAGCAGTACTTC,CASRLRVFAPYEQYF
TRBV6-2/TRBV6-3,NA,TRBJ2-3,NA,TGTGCCAGCAGTCGTTACCCGGCGGTAGTGTTAAGTACAGATACGCAGTATTTT,CASSRYPAVVLSTDTQYF
TRBV27,NA,TRBJ2-3,NA,TGTGCCAGCAGTTTGTGGCAGGATAGCACAGATACGCAGTATTTT,CASSLWQDSTDTQYF
TRBV19,NA,TRBJ1-6,few,TGTGCCAGTAGTATTACGGGAGGAGCGAGCTCCTATAATTCACCCCTCCACTTT,CASSITGGASSYNSPLHF
TRBV20-1,NA,TRBJ2-7,few,TGCAGTGTTGAGGGGGGGGCCTACGAGCAGTACTTC,CSVEGGAYEQYF
TRBV2,NA,TRBJ2-7,NA,TGTGCCAGCAGTGCCCCTGGCGGCAGGGGCCCCTCCTACGAGCAGTACTTC,CASSAPGGRGPSYEQYF